This paragraph covers one TCR beta chain sequence. No antigen is known for it. The record has no base qualities; no much larger clone is one base away. The sample originates from a study of graft-versus-host responses after intestinal transplantation (dated by TCRdb to the early 2020s). Regarding the complete study: Recipients received multivisceral, liver-intestinal, or isolated intestinal transplants. Anti-thymocyte globulin induction was given to all recipients, followed by maintenance tacrolimus and steroids for approximately three years. After intestinal transplantation, graft-versus-host and host-versus-graft alloreactive T cell clones were followed in the graft, circulation and bone marrow using bulk TCR-beta CDR3 sequencing. To identify alloreactive clones, pre-transplant mixed lymphocyte reaction products were sequenced and then compared with unstimulated pre-transplant donor and recipient T cells. The cohort enrolled 20 to 30 intestinal transplant recipients including one retransplant, and a few patients lacking pretransplant specimens were excluded. A peak of at least 4% donor T cells among recipient peripheral blood mononuclear cells was the definition used for donor T cell macrochimerism. Rather than being sequenced by the commercial service, samples from a few later patients were sequenced in-house on an Illumina MiSeq and processed with MiXCR.

The library was produced with the immunoSEQ multiplex PCR assay. High-throughput TCR-beta CDR3 sequencing of genomic DNA from most patients was performed by Adaptive Biotechnologies. In the authors' own workflow: Adaptive's ImmunoSEQ software supplied the TCR sequencing data for 15 to 20 patients, while MiXCR and VDJtools were used to process a few other patients. Because the origin of CDR3 nucleotide sequences shared between donor and recipient could not be assigned, those sequences were removed. Alloreactive clones required at least 2-fold expansion over unstimulated cells and minimum CFSE-low frequency of 0.002% (template counts) or 0.001% (read counts). Mappable clones were those detected in sequenced pre-transplant spleen, lymph node, or MLR CFSE-low populations of the donor or recipient. The cumulative frequency of alloreactive clones was calculated as a percentage of all sequences, weighted by copy number. Held by TCRdb, this immuneACCESS table contains in-frame sequences only and omits some clones. Under half of the omission traces to an unresolved V gene where checked; the cause of the rest is unknown. V and J calls and clone size come straight from that table; D and trimming were deduced from the DNA. In this sample the table shows 20,000 to 25,000 clones, roughly 95% of which occur a single time. Of the sample, around 0.56% falls within the top ten clones.

The research as a whole found: The conclusions were limited by the relatively low number and heterogeneity of the intestinal transplant patients. High GvH to HvG T cell clonal ratios were observed in the allografts of patients with donor T cell macrochimerism. Peak levels of circulating GvH clones were associated with declines in HvG clones early after transplant. GvH clones were detected in recipient bone marrow, and some appeared earlier in ileal mucosa or blood, consistent with an intestinal mucosal origin.

The germline V gene sets CDR1 to SGHTA and CDR2 to FQGNSA. V loses 1 base of germline sequence and J loses 13 bases, and the interval between the two ends is 19 bases. The CDR3 contains 14 residues, cysteine and phenylalanine counted. The only DNA kept is the CDR3, 42 bases in frame from the first base. In the first month after transplant, blood samples were collected up to 4 times, and after that at least monthly when available. The material sequenced was PBMCs, taken 156 days after intestinal transplant. The source is a human patient who received an intestinal transplant, so some T cells may come from the graft donor. The receptor chain draws on TRBV7-2 and TRBJ1-2; too little of a D gene remains to name it. The nucleotide sequence is TGTGCCAGCAGCTTAGATACCGATCTGGGCTCGTGCACCTTC. It translates to CASSLDTDLGSCTF.